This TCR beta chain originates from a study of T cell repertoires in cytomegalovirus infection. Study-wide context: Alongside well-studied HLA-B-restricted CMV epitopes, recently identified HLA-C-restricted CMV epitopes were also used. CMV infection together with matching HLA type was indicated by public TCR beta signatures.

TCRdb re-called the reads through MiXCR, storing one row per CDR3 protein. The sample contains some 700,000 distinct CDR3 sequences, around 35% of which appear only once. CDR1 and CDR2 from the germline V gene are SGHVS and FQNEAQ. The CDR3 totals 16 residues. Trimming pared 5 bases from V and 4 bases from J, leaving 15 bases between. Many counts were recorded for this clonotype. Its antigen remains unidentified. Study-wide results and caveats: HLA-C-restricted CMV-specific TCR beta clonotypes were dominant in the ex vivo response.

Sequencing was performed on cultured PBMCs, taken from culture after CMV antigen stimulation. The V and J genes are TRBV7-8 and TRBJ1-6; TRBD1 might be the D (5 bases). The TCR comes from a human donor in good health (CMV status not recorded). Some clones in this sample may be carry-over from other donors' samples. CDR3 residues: CASSPSRGGYNSPLHF. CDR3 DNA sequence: TGTGCCAGCAGCCCCTCCCGGGGCGGGTATAATTCACCCCTCCACTTT.